This TCR beta chain was sequenced during a study of breast tumors, draining lymph nodes, adjacent tissues. A single record per CDR3 protein comes from TCRdb applying MiXCR to the multiplex PCR reads. The repertoire holds 55,000 to 75,000 distinct CDR3 sequences, less than 50% seen once, with about 8% in the top ten. V was pared by 5 bases and J by 7 bases, with 5 bases of the junction left unmatched. Germline CDR1 and CDR2: MNHEY and SVGEGT. CDR3 size: 13 residues. Whole-study results and caveats: Luminal-like breast cancer showed significantly greater tumor-nontumor repertoire similarity than basal-like breast cancer did. Tumor T cell lymph node origin was a supported hypothesis, not proven. Most tumor T cells seemingly derive from lymph node, then expand in tumor.

Notes on this clonotype: Its antigen remains unknown. This could be a read error, since a much larger clone is one nucleotide away.

The gene calls are TRBV6-2 or TRBV6-3 and TRBJ2-5; 9 positions agree with TRBD1. This TCR was sampled from a female donor with breast cancer. Some clones in this sample may be carry-over from other donors' samples. Sequencing was carried out using breast tumor tissue. CDR3 amino acids: CASSTGGAVTQYF. CDR3 sequence (DNA): TGTGCCAGCAGTACAGGGGGCGCAGTGACCCAGTACTTC.